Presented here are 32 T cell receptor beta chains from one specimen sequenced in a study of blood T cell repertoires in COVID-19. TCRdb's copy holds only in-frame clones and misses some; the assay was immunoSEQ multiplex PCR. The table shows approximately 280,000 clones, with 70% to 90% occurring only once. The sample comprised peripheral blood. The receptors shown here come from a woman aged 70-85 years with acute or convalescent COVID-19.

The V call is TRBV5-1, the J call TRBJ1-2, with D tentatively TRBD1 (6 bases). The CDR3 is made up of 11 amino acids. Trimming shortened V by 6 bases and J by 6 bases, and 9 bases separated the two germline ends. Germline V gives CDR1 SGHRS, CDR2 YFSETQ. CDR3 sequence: CASTTGHGYTF. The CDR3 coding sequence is TGCGCCAGCACCACAGGGCATGGCTACACCTTC.

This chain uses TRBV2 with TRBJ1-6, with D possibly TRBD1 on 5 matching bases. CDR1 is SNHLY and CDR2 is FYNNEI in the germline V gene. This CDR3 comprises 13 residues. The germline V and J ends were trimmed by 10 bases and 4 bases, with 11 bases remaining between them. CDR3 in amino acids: CANKEGYNSPLHF. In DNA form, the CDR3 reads TGTGCCAACAAGGAGGGGTATAATTCACCCCTCCACTTT.

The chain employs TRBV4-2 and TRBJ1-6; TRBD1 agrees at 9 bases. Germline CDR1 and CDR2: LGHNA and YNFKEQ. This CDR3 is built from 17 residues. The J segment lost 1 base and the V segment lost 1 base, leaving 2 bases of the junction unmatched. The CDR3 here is CASSQADRGSYNSPLHF. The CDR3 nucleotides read TGTGCCAGCAGCCAAGCCGACAGGGGGTCCTATAATTCACCCCTCCACTTT.

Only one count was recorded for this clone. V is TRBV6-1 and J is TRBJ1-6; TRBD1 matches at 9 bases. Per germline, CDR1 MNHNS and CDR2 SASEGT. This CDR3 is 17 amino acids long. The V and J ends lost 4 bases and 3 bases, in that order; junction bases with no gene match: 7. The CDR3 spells CASSGRTGDLYNSPLHF. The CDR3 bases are TGTGCCAGCAGTGGGAGGACAGGGGATCTCTATAATTCACCCCTCCACTTT.

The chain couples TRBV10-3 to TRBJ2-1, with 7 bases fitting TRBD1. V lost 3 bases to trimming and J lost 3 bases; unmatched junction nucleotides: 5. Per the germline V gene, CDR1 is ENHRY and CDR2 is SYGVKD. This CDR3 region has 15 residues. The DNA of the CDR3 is TGTGCCATCAGTGACCCCACAGGGGTCTACAATGAGCAGTTCTTC. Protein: CAISDPTGVYNEQFF.

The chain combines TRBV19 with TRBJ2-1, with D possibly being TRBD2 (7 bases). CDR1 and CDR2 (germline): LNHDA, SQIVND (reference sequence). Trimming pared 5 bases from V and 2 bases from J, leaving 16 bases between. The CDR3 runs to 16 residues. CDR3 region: CASSPHDGGPYNEQFF. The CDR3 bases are TGTGCCAGTAGTCCGCACGACGGGGGGCCCTACAATGAGCAGTTCTTC.

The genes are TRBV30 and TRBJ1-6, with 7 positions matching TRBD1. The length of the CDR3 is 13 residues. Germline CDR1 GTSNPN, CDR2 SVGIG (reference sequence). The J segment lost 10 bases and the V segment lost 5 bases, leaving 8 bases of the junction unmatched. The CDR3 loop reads CAWGGTAGSPLHF. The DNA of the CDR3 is TGTGCCTGGGGCGGGACAGCAGGGTCACCCCTCCACTTT.

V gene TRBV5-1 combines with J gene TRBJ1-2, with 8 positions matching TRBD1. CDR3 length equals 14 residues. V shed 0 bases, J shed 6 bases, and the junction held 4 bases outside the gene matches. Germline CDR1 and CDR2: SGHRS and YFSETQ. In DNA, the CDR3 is TGCGCCAGCAGCTTGGGGACAGGGAAGCATGGCTACACCTTC. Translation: CASSLGTGKHGYTF.

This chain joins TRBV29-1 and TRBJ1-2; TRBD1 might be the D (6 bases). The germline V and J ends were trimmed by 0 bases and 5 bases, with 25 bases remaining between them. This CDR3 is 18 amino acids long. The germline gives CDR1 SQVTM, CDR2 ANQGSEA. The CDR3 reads CSVEDNYLRGAVPYGYTF. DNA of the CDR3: TGCAGCGTTGAAGATAACTACCTGCGGGGGGCTGTTCCATATGGCTACACCTTC.

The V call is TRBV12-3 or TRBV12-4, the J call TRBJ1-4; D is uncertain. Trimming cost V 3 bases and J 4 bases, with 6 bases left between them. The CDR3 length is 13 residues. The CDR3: CASSFGYNEKLFF. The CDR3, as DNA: TGTGCCAGCAGTTTCGGTTATAATGAAAAACTGTTTTTT.

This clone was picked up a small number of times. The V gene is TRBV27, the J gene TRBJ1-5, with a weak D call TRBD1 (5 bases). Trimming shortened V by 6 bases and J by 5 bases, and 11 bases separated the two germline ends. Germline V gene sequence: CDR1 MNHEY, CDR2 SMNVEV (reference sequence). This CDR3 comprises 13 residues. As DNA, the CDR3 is TGTGCCAGCAGCTGGGGCGGAGATCAGCCCCAGCATTTT. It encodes CASSWGGDQPQHF.

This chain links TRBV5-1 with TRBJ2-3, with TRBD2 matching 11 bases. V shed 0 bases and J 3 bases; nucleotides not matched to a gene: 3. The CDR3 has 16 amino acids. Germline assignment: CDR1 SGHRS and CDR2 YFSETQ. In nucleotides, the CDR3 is TGCGCCAGCAGCTTGGTGGCTAGCGGGGGGACAGATACGCAGTATTTT. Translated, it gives CASSLVASGGTDTQYF.

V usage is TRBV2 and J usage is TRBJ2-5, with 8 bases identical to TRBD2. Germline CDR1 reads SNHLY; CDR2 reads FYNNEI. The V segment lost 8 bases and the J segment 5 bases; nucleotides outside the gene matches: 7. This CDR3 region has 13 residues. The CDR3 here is CASRGGLRETQYF. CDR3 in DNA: TGTGCCAGCCGGGGGGGGCTACGGGAGACCCAGTACTTC.

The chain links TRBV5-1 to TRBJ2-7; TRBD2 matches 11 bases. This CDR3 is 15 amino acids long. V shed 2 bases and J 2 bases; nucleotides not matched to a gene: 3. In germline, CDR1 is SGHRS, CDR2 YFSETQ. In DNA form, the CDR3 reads TGCGCCAGCAGCTTCACTAGCGGGGGAGCCTACGAGCAGTACTTC. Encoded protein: CASSFTSGGAYEQYF.

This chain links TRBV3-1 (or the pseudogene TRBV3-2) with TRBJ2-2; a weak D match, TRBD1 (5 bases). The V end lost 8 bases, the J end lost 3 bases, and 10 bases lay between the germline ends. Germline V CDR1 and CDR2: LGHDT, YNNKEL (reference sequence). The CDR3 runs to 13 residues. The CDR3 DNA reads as TGTGCCAGCCGTGGACACGACACCGGGGAGCTGTTTTTT. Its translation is CASRGHDTGELFF.

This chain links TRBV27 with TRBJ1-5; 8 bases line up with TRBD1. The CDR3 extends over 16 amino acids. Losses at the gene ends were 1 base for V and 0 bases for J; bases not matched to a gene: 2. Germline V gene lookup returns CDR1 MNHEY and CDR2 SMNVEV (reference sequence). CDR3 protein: CASSLYGQGSNQPQHF. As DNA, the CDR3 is TGTGCCAGCAGTTTATACGGACAGGGTAGCAATCAGCCCCAGCATTTT.

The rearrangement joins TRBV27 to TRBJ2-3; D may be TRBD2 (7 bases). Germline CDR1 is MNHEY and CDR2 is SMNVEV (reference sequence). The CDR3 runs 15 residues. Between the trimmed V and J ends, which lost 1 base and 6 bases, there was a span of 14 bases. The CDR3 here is CASSLFGGQGDTQYF. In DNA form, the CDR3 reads TGTGCCAGCAGTTTATTCGGGGGGCAAGGGGATACGCAGTATTTT.

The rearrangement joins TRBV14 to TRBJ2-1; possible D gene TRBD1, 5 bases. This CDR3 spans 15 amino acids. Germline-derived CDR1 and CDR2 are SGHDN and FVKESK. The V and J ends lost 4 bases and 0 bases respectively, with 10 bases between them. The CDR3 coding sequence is TGTGCCAGCAGCCGACGACAGAGCTCCTACAATGAGCAGTTCTTC. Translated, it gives CASSRRQSSYNEQFF.

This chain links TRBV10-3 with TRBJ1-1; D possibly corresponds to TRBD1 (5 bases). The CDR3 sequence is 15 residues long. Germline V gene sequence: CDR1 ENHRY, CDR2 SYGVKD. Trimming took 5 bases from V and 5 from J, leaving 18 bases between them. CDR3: CAISSGLAGETEAFF. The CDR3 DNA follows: TGTGCCATCAGTTCGGGCCTTGCGGGGGAAACTGAAGCTTTCTTT.

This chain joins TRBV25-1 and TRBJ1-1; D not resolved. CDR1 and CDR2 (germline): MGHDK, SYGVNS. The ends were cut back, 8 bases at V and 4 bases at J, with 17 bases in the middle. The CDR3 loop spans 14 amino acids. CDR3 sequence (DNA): TGTGCCAGCCGGCCAAGGGAGGCGGTCACTGAAGCTTTCTTT. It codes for CASRPREAVTEAFF. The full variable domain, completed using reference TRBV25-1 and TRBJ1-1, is EADIYQTPRYLVIGTGKKITLECSQTMGHDKMYWYQQDPGMELHLIHYSYGVNSTEKGDLSSESTVSRIRTEHFPLTLESARPSHTSQYLCASRPREAVTEAFFGQGTRLTVV.

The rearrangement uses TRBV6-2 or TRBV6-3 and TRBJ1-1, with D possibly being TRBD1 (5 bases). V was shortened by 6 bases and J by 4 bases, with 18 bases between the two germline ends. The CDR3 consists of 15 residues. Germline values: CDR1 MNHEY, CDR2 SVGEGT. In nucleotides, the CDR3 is TGTGCCAGCAGCTCCCAGGGAGGAGGAGTCACTGAAGCTTTCTTT. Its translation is CASSSQGGGVTEAFF.

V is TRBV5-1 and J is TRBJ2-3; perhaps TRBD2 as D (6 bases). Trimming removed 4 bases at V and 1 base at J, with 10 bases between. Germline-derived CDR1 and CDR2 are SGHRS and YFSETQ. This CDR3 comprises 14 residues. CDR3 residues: CASSRDFRTDTQYF. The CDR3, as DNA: TGCGCCAGCAGCCGGGACTTCCGCACAGATACGCAGTATTTT.

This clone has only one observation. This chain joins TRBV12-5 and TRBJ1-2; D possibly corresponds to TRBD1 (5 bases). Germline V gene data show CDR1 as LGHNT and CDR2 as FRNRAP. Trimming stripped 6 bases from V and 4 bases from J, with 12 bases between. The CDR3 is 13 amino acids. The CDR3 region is CASGLGAGYGYTF. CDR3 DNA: TGTGCTAGTGGCCTAGGGGCTGGCTATGGCTACACCTTC.

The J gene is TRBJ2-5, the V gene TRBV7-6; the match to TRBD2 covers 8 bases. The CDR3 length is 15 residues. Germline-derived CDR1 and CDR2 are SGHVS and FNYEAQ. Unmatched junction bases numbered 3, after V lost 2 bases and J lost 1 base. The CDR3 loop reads CASSLIRGGQETQYF. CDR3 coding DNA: TGTGCCAGCAGCTTAATCCGGGGGGGCCAAGAGACCCAGTACTTC.

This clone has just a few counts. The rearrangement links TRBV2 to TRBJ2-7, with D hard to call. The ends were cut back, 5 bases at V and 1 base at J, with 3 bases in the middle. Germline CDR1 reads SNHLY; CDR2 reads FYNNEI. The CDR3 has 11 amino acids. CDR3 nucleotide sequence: TGTGCCAGCAGTACTTCCTACGAGCAGTACTTC. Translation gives CASSTSYEQYF.

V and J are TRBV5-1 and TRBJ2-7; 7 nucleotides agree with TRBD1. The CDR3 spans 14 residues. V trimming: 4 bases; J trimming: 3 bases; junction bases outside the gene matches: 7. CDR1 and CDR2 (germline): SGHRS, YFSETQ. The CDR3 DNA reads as TGCGCCAGCAGCGGAACGGGACAGATCTACGAGCAGTACTTC. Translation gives CASSGTGQIYEQYF.

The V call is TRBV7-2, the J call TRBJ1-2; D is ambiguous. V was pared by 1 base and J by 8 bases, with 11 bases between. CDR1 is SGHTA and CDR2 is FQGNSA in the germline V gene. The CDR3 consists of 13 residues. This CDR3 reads CASSLEREGGYTF. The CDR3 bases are TGTGCCAGCAGCTTAGAGCGGGAGGGAGGCTACACCTTC. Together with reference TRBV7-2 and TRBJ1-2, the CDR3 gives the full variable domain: GAGVSQSPSNKVTEKGKDVELRCDPISGHTALYWYRQSLGQGLEFLIYFQGNSAPDKSGLPSDRFSAERTGGSVSTLTIQRTQQEDSAVYLCASSLEREGGYTFGSGTRLTVV.

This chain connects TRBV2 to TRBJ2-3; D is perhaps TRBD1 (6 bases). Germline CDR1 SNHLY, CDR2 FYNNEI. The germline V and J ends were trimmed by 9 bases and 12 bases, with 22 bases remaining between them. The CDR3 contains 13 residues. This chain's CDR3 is CASTFKAGVDQYF. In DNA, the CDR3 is TGTGCCAGTACCTTTAAAGCAGGGGTCGATCAGTATTTT.

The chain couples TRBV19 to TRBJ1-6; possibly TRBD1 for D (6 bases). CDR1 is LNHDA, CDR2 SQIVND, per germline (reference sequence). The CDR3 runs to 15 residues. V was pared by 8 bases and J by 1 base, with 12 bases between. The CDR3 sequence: CASQTDRSYNSPLHF. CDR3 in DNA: TGTGCCAGTCAAACGGACAGATCCTATAATTCACCCCTCCACTTT. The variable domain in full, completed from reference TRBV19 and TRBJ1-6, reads DGGITQSPKYLFRKEGQNVTLSCEQNLNHDAMYWYRQDPGQGLRLIYYSQIVNDFQKGDIAEGYSVSREKKESFPLTVTSAQKNPTAFYLCASQTDRSYNSPLHFGNGTRLTVT.

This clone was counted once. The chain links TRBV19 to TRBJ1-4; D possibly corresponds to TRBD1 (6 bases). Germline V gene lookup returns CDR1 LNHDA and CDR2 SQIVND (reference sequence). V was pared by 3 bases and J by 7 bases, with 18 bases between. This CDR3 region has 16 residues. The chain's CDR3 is CASSIPPTGQGEKLFF. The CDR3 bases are TGTGCCAGTAGTATCCCCCCGACAGGCCAAGGTGAAAAACTGTTTTTT. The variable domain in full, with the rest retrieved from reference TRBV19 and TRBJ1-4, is DGGITQSPKYLFRKEGQNVTLSCEQNLNHDAMYWYRQDPGQGLRLIYYSQIVNDFQKGDIAEGYSVSREKKESFPLTVTSAQKNPTAFYLCASSIPPTGQGEKLFFGSGTQLSVL.

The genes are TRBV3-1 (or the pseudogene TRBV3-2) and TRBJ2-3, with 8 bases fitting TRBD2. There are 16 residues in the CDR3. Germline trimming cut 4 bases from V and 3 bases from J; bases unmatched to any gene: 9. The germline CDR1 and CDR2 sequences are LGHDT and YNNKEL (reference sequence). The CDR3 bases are TGTGCCAGCAGCCTCACCTCCGGGGGGGCGACAGATACGCAGTATTTT. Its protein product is CASSLTSGGATDTQYF.

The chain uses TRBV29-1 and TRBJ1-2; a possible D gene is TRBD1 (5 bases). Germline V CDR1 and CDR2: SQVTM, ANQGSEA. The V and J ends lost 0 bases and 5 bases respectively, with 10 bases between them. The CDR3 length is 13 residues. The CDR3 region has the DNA TGCAGCGTTGAAGAATATAGGGGATATGGCTACACCTTC. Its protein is CSVEEYRGYGYTF.